Described below is a single TCR beta chain sequence and its context. The CDR3 loop spans 14 amino acids. V lost 6 bases and J lost 2, with 11 bases in between. The germline V gene encodes CDR1 MNHEY and CDR2 SMNVEV (reference sequence). This entry is derived from a study of blood T cell repertoires in COVID-19. Produced via immunoSEQ multiplex PCR; TCRdb's table is partial and in-frame only. The sample contains over 50,000 clones, around 86% of which appear only once. The receptor was derived from a human donor in a cohort sampled during active COVID-19. The sequenced sample was peripheral blood. V and J are TRBV27 and TRBJ2-1; TRBD1 might be the D (5 bases). The CDR3 DNA reads as TGTGCCAGCAGCCGACGACAGCCCTACAATGAGCAGTTCTTC. Its protein is CASSRRQPYNEQFF.